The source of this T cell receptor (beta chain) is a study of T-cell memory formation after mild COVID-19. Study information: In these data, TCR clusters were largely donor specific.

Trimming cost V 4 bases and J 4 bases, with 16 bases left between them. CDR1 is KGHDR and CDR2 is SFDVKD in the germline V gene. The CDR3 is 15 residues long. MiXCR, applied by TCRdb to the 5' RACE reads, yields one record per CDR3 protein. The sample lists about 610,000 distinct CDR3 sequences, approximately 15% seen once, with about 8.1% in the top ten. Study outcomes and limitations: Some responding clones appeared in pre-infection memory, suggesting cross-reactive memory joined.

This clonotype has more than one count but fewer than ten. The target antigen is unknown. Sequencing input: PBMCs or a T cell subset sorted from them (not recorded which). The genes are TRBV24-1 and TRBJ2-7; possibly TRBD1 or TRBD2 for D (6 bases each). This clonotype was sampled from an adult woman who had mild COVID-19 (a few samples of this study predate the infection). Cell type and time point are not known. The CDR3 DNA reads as TGTGCCACCAGTGAGGGGGGCAGTGCCCAATACGAGCAGTACTTC. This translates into CATSEGGSAQYEQYF.